This is a list of T cell receptor beta chains from one sample in a study of blood T cell repertoires in COVID-19. Data came from immunoSEQ multiplex PCR; TCRdb stores just in-frame clones and leaves some out. Altogether roughly 80,000 clones are present, 60% to 80% being singletons, with the ten largest covering 7.5% to 10%. The source material was peripheral blood. Receptors were obtained from a human donor in a cohort sampled during active COVID-19. CDR3s include the opening cysteine and the closing phenylalanine or tryptophan. Each record gives: J gene, V gene, CDR3 protein.

TRBJ2-7	TRBV4-2	CASSLISGGAYEQYF
TRBJ1-5	TRBV30	CAWSPGQIHQPQHF
TRBJ1-2	TRBV24-1	CATSERAGGGYTF
TRBJ1-4	TRBV15	CATSRGVGTGGEKLFF
TRBJ1-1	TRBV27	CASSWADMNTEAFF
TRBJ2-3	TRBV5-1	CASSSGTSGGTDTQYF
TRBJ2-7	TRBV19	CASSIGGLGEQYF
TRBJ2-7	TRBV12-3/TRBV12-4	CASSYGYEQYF
TRBJ1-2	TRBV18	CASSLVDRTRYTF
TRBJ1-1	TRBV30	CAWSRQHTEAFF
TRBJ2-3	TRBV2	CASIRGGPADTQYF
TRBJ1-1	TRBV5-1	CASRKDGMNTEAFF
TRBJ2-6	TRBV3-1/TRBV3-2	CASSQGVLEESGANVLTF
TRBJ1-1	TRBV7-8	CASSLERSTEAFF
TRBJ2-7	TRBV5-1	CASSGGLALSYEQYF
TRBJ2-7	TRBV6-5	CASSRDRERYEQYF
TRBJ1-1	TRBV4-1	CASTGRERGGDTEAFF
TRBJ2-7	TRBV30	CAWSVLGVEAYEQYF
TRBJ1-6	TRBV2	CASRGDPNSPLHF
TRBJ1-5	TRBV10-1	CASSECRLGNQPQHF
TRBJ1-6	TRBV28	CASSSTWTNRFSPLHF
TRBJ1-2	TRBV29-1	CSVSEGTGAKYGYTF
TRBJ1-1	TRBV19	CASSRTGFNTEAFF
TRBJ2-2	TRBV10-3	CAISESANTGELFF
TRBJ1-6	TRBV6-6	CASSYLALSYNSPLHF
TRBJ1-5	TRBV6-6	CASSYLYSNQPQHF
TRBJ1-4	TRBV5-1	CASSLDSYNEKLFF
TRBJ2-7	TRBV21-1	CATQLGDYEQYF
TRBJ2-7	TRBV28	CASTLHRQGYEQYF
TRBJ2-4	TRBV18	CASSPLAGTHKNIQYF
TRBJ2-7	TRBV4-1	CASSQGLTGTGTYEQYF
TRBJ1-3	TRBV6-6	CASSRQGFSGNTIYF
TRBJ2-5	TRBV20-1	CGGGGSETQYF
TRBJ2-3	TRBV10-3	CAISATGQGTVLTDTQYF
TRBJ2-5	TRBV29-1	CSVDRGAETQYF
TRBJ1-1	TRBV18	CASSPRLTANTEAFF
TRBJ1-6	TRBV19	CASSILVRNSPLHF
TRBJ1-5	TRBV5-6	CASSLGGLYSNQPQHF
TRBJ2-7	TRBV2	CASTIREAQYF
TRBJ2-7	TRBV11-2	CASSFPGQGIEQYF
TRBJ2-7	TRBV2	CASSEADTVDYEQYF
TRBJ2-7	TRBV6-5	CASSLTGITYEQYF
TRBJ1-4	TRBV6-4	CASSDSTNEKLFF
TRBJ2-3	TRBV24-1	CATSEQTGFTDTQYF
TRBJ2-2	TRBV19	CASSRGTSGGGNTGELFF
TRBJ2-2	TRBV5-4	CASSSGLAGNTGELFF
TRBJ2-5	TRBV19	CASRPAGSRETQYF
TRBJ1-2	TRBV2	CASGREYGYTF
TRBJ2-3	TRBV7-9	CASSPRQDFTDTQYF
TRBJ1-2	TRBV6-5	CASSYQTGTYGYTF
TRBJ2-1	TRBV25-1	CASMSDRGRNEQFF
TRBJ1-5	TRBV10-2	CASSETGSNQPQHF
TRBJ2-1	TRBV28	CASVPRGRWNEQFF
TRBJ2-7	TRBV7-3	CASSLAAGVPYEQYF